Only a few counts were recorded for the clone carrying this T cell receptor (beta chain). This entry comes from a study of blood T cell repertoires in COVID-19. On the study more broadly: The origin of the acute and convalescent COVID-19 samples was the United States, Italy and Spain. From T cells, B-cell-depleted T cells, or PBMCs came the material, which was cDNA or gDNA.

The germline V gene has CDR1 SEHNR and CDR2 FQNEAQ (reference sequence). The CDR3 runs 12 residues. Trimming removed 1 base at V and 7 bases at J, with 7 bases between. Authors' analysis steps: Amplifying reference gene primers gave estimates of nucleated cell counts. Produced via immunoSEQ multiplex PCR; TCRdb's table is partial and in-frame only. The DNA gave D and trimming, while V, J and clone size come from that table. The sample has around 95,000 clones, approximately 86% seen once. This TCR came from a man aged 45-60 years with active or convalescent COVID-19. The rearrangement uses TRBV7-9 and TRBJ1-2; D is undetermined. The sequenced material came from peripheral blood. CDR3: CASSLELSGYTF. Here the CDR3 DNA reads TGTGCCAGCAGCTTAGAATTGAGTGGCTACACCTTC.